This TCR beta chain was sequenced in a study of T cells in Graves' hyperthyroidism and ophthalmopathy. Study details: Peripheral blood sampling occurred at initial diagnosis, before any treatment.

V dropped 3 bases and J dropped 6 bases, with 8 bases sitting between them. The germline V gene encodes CDR1 MDHEN and CDR2 SYDVKM. The CDR3 has 13 residues. Study outcomes and limitations: Blood also carried most thyroid clonotypes expanded above 0.001.

No progression to ophthalmopathy during 18 months of follow-up defined stable disease. Patients having uncontrolled infection, another autoimmune disease, pregnancy or lactation were not included. Concerning this clonotype: Its antigen is currently unknown.

Researchers amplified the TCR beta CDR3 regions from RNA transcripts. A set of HTBI primers served as the primers for a first-round RT-PCR of the TCR CDR3. TCRdb reprocessed the multiplex PCR reads via MiXCR and lists one record per CDR3 protein. This sample has 750,000 to 900,000 distinct CDR3 sequences; 35% to 45% occur once, and the top ten carry around 9.3%. Sequenced sample: blood. This chain joins TRBV28 and TRBJ1-4; D is unclear. The receptor comes from a man between 18 and 35 years old with Graves' hyperthyroidism. The CDR3 DNA is TGTGCCAGCAGTTTCCCCACACATGAAAAACTGTTTTTT. It is translated as CASSFPTHEKLFF.